This TCR beta chain was retrieved from a study of blood T cell repertoires in COVID-19. Turning to the study itself: COVID-19 samples from acute and convalescent phases originated in the United States, Italy and Spain.

Germline V gene data show CDR1 as SGDLS and CDR2 as YYNGEE. The CDR3 loop spans 15 amino acids. Deletions cut 2 bases from V and 6 bases from J, with 17 bases between. Original methodology: Estimated nucleated cell counts came from reference gene primer amplification. This table comes from immunoSEQ multiplex PCR, and its TCRdb copy is limited to in-frame clones, with some not included. The V and J calls and clone size were taken over from that table, and D and trimming were inferred from the DNA. Here the sample spans fewer than 250,000 clones, about 83% being singletons. Recruitment covered roughly 24 US areas and drew participants whose ages spanned about 18 to 89 years. During the 2 weeks before they entered the study, exposed participants had met someone with a PCR-confirmed or clinician-diagnosed COVID-19 case.

The sample comprised PBMCs or T cells enriched from blood (not recorded which). The source of this sequence is a woman between 40 and 55 years old who had been exposed to COVID-19. The V call is TRBV9, the J call TRBJ1-2; the D gene is possibly TRBD1 (6 bases). The CDR3 DNA reads TGTGCCAGCAGCGTCACGACAGGAACAAGGGATGGCTACACCTTC. This gives the protein CASSVTTGTRDGYTF. Full variable domain (outside the CDR3, taken from reference TRBV9 and TRBJ1-2): DSGVTQTPKHLITATGQRVTLRCSPRSGDLSVYWYQQSLDQGLQFLIQYYNGEERAKGNILERFSAQQFPDLHSELNLSSLELGDSALYFCASSVTTGTRDGYTFGSGTRLTVV.